The sequence of this T cell receptor beta chain was determined in a study of Ad26.COV2.S vaccination and SARS-CoV-2 variants. Treatment denoted: about 20 received Ad26.COV2.S at low or high dose, single or two shots; about 5 received placebo; per-sample allocation not given. Collection of samples fell on day 63 after the first vaccine or placebo injection. The CDR3 extends over 17 amino acids. Germline V CDR1 and CDR2: SGHVS, FNYEAQ. V dropped 3 bases and J dropped 5; count of bases not matched to a gene: 12. Data came from immunoSEQ multiplex PCR; TCRdb stores just in-frame clones and leaves some out. Seen here are 300,000 to 400,000 clones, roughly 84% observed once, and the top ten hold 3.4%.

The chain recombines TRBV7-6 with TRBJ2-3; TRBD2 matches at 9 bases. The sequence derives from a person between 18 and 60 years old who received the Ad26.COV2.S COVID-19 vaccine or a placebo. The sample was peripheral blood, taken in a trial of Ad26.COV2.S vaccine versus placebo. DNA for the CDR3: TGTGCCAGCAGCTTTGTGGCTAGCGGGGTCCTTGGAGATACGCAGTATTTT. Encoded protein: CASSFVASGVLGDTQYF.